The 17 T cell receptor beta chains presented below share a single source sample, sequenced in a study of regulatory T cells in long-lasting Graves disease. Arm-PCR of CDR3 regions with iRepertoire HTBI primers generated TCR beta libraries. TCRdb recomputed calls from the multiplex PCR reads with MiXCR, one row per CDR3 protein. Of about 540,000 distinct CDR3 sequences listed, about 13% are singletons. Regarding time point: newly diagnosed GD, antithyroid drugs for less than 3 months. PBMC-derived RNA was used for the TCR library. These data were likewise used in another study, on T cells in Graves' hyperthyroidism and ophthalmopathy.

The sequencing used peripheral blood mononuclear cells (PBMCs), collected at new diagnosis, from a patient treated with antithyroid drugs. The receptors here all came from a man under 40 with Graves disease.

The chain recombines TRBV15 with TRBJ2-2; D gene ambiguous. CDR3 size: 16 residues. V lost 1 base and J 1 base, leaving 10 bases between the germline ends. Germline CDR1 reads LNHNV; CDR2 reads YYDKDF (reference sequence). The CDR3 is CATSRVQVGNTGELFF. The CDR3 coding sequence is TGTGCCACCAGCAGAGTTCAGGTGGGGAACACCGGGGAGCTGTTTTTT.

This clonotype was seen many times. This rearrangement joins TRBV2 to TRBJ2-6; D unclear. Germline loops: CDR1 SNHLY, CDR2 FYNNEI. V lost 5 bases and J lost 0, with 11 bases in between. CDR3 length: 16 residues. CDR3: CASSPLQSSGANVLTF. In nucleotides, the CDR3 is TGTGCCAGCAGTCCTTTACAGAGCTCTGGGGCCAACGTCCTGACTTTC.

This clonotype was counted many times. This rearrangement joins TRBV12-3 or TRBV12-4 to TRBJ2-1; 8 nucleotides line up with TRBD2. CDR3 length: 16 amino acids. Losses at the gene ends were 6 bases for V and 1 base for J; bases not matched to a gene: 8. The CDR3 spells CASRGYSGNSYNEQFF. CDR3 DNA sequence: TGTGCCAGCAGGGGGTATAGCGGGAATTCCTACAATGAGCAGTTCTTC.

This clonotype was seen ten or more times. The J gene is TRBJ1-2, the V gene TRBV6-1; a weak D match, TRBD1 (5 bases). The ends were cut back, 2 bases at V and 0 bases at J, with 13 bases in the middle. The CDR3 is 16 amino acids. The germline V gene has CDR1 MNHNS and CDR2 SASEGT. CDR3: CASSESVLGPNYGYTF. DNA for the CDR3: TGTGCCAGCAGTGAATCAGTCCTGGGACCTAACTATGGCTACACCTTC.

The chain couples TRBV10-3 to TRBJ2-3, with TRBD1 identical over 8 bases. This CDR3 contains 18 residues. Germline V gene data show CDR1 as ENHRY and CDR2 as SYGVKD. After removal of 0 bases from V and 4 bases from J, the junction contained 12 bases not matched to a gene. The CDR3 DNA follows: TGTGCCATCAGTGAGTCACGCGCGGCCAGGGGGCGCTCAGATACGCAGTATTTT. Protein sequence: CAISESRAARGRSDTQYF.

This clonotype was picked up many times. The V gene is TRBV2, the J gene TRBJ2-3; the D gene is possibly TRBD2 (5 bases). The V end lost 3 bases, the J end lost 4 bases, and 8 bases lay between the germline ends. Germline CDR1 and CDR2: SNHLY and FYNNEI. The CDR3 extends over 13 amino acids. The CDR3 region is CASSDRRSDTQYF. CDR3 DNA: TGTGCCAGCAGTGACCGGAGGTCAGATACGCAGTATTTT. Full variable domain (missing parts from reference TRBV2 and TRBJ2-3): EPEVTQTPSHQVTQMGQEVILRCVPISNHLYFYWYRQILGQKVEFLVSFYNNEISEKSEIFDDQFSVERPDGSNFTLKIRSTKLEDSAMYFCASSDRRSDTQYFGPGTRLTVL.

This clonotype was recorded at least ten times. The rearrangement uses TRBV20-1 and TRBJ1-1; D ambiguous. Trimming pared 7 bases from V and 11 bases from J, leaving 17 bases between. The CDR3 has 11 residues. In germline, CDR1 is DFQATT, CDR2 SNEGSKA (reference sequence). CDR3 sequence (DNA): TGCAGTGGCCTCTATATCCCGGGGGCTTTCTTT. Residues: CSGLYIPGAFF.

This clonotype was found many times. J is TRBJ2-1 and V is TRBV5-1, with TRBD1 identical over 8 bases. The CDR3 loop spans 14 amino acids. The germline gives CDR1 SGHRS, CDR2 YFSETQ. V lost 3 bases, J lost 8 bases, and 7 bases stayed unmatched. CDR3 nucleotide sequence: TGCGCCAGCAGCTCGGACAGGGCGCGGCATGAGCAGTTCTTC. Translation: CASSSDRARHEQFF.

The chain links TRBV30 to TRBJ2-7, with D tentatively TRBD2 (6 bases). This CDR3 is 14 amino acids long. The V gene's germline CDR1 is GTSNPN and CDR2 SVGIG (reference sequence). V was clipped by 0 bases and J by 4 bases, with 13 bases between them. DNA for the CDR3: TGTGCCTGGAGTGTACGGGGTGGAGGGTACGAGCAGTACTTC. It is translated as CAWSVRGGGYEQYF.

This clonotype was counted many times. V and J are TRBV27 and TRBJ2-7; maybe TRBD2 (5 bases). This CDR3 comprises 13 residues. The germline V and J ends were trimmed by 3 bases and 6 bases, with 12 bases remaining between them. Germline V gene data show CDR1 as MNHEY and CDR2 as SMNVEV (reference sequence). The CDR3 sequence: CASSFTDFSEQYF. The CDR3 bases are TGTGCCAGCAGTTTTACGGACTTCTCCGAGCAGTACTTC.

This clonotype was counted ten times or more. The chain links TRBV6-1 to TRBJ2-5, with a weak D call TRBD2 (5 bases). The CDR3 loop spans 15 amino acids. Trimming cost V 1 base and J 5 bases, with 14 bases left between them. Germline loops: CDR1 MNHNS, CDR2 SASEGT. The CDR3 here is CASSEGGSWAETQYF. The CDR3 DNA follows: TGTGCCAGCAGTGAAGGCGGGTCCTGGGCGGAGACCCAGTACTTC.

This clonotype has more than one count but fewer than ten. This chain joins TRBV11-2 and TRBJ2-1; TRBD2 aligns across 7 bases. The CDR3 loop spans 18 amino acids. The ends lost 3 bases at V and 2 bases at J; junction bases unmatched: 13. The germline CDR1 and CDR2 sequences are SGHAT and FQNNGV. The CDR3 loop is CASSFGTSAVYAYNEQFF. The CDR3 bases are TGTGCCAGCAGCTTCGGAACTAGCGCGGTGTACGCCTACAATGAGCAGTTCTTC.

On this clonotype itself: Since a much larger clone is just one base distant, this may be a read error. The CDR3 reads CSASETDQQPQHF. The CDR3 DNA follows: TGCAGTGCTAGCGAGACAGACCAACAGCCCCAGCATTTT. This chain joins TRBV20-1 and TRBJ1-5; D is perhaps TRBD1 (5 bases). Trimming left V 3 bases short and J 7 bases short, with 13 bases between. There are 13 residues in the CDR3. Per germline, CDR1 DFQATT and CDR2 SNEGSKA (reference sequence).

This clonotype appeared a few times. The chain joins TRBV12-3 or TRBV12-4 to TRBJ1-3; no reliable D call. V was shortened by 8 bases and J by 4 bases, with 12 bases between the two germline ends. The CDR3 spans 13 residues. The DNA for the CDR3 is TGTGCCAGCCGCCTGGGGTCGGGAAACACCATATATTTT. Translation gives CASRLGSGNTIYF.

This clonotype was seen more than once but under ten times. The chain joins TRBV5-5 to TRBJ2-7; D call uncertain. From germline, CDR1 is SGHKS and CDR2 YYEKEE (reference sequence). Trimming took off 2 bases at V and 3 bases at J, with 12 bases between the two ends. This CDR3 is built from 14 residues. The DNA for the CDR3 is TGTGCCAGCAGCTTAAAATCTCTCCACTACGAGCAGTACTTC. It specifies CASSLKSLHYEQYF. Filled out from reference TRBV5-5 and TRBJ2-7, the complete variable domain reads DAGVTQSPTHLIKTRGQQVTLRCSPISGHKSVSWYQQVLGQGPQFIFQYYEKEERGRGNFPDRFSARQFPNYSSELNVNALLLGDSALYLCASSLKSLHYEQYFGPGTRLTVT.

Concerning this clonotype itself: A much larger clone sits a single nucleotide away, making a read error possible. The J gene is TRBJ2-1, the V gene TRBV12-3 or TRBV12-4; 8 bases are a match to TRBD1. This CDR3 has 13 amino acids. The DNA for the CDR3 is TGTGCCAGCAGCCCGACAGGGGTAAATGGGCAGTTCTTC. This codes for CASSPTGVNGQFF.

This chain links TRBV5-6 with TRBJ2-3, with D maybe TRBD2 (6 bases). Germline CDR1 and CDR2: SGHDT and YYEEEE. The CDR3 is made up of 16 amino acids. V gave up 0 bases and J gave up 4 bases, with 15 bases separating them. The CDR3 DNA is TGTGCCAGCAGCTTGGTTGGGGGAGGAGGGTCAGATACGCAGTATTTT. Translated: CASSLVGGGGSDTQYF.